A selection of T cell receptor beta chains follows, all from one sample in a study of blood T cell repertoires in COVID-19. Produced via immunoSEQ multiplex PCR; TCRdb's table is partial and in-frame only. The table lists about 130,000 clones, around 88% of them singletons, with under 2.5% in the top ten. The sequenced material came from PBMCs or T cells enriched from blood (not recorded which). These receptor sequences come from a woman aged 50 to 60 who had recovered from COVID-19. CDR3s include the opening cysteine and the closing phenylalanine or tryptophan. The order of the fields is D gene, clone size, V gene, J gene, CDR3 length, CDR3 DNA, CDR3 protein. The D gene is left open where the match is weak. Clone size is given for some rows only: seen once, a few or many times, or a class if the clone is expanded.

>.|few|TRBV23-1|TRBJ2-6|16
TGCGCCAGCAAGAGGCACCAGACCTCTGGGGCCAACGTCCTGACTTTC
CASKRHQTSGANVLTF
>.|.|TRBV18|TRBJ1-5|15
TGTGCCAGCTCACCCGGGGAGGGAAGCAATCAGCCCCAGCATTTT
CASSPGEGSNQPQHF
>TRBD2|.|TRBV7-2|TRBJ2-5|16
TGTGCCAGCAGCTTAGCGGGACTAGCGGGGGCGGAGACCCAGTACTTC
CASSLAGLAGAETQYF
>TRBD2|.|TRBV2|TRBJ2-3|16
TGTGCCAGCAGTGTTGCGGGGGGGACTAGCACAGATACGCAGTATTTT
CASSVAGGTSTDTQYF
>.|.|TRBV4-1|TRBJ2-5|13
TGCGCCAGCAGCCATCCGGGTCGGGAGACCCAGTACTTC
CASSHPGRETQYF
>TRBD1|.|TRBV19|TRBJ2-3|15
TGTGCCAGTAGTATGAGGCAGGGGGCCACAGATACGCAGTATTTT
CASSMRQGATDTQYF
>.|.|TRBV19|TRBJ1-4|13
TGTGCCAGTAATGAGGGAGCAAGCGAAAAACTGTTTTTT
CASNEGASEKLFF
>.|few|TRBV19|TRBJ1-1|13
TGTGCCAGTAAACAATTCGCGAACACTGAAGCTTTCTTT
CASKQFANTEAFF
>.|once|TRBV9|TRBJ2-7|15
TGTGCCAGCAGCGTAACAGCAGGGGCCGCCAACGAGCAGTACTTC
CASSVTAGAANEQYF
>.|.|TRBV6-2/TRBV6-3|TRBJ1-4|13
TGTGCCAGCAGCCGGGGGACAAATGAAAAACTGTTTTTT
CASSRGTNEKLFF
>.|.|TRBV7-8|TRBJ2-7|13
TGTGCCAGCAGCGCGTACAGGCCCGACGAGCAGTACTTC
CASSAYRPDEQYF
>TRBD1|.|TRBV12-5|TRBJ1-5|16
TGTGCTAGTGGCCCAAGGGGACAGGATAGCAATCAGCCCCAGCATTTT
CASGPRGQDSNQPQHF
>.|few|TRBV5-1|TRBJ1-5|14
TGCGCCAGCAGCCCCGGGGGTGGGGCCCAGCCCCAGCATTTT
CASSPGGGAQPQHF
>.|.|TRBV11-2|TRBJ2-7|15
TGTGCCAGCAGCTTAGGCCAGGCCAGCTCCTACGAGCAGTACTTC
CASSLGQASSYEQYF
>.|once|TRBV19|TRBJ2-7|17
TGTGCCAGTAGTATAGATGGGCTGGCCCCATCACCCTACGAGCAGTACTTC
CASSIDGLAPSPYEQYF
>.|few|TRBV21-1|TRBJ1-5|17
TGTGCCAGCAGCAAACCAACAGGGGGGGAGGGCAATCAGCCCCAGCATTTT
CASSKPTGGEGNQPQHF
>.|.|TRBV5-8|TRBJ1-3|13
TGTGCCAGCAGCTTCTCCTCTGGAAACACCATATATTTT
CASSFSSGNTIYF
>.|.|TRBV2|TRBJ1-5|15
TGTGCCAGCAGTGTGCGGGGGTTCGGCAATCAGCCCCAGCATTTT
CASSVRGFGNQPQHF
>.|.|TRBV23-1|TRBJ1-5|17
TGCGCCAGCAGTCAATCGTCCGGCAGGGTAGGCAATCAGCCCCAGCATTTT
CASSQSSGRVGNQPQHF
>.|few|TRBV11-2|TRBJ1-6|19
TGTGCCAGCAGCGGCCGGGACACCCAAAGGGGCTCCTATAATTCACCCCTCCACTTT
CASSGRDTQRGSYNSPLHF
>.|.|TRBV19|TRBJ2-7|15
TGTGCCAGTAGTGTGACCGGGGAGGAGTCCTACGAGCAGTACTTC
CASSVTGEESYEQYF
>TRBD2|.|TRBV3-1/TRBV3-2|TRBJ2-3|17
TGTGCCAGCAGCCAAGGGACTAGCGTTTTTAGCACAGATACGCAGTATTTT
CASSQGTSVFSTDTQYF
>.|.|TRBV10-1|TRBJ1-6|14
TGCGCCAGCAGTGAGTCGTTGGGAGGGTCACCCCTCCACTTT
CASSESLGGSPLHF
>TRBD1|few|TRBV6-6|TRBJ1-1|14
TGTGCCAGCAGAACGGGACAGGGATGGTATCCAGCTTTCTTT
CASRTGQGWYPAFF
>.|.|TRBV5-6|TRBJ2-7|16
TGTGCCAGCAGCATAGCGGGACAGGGAATTCTCTACGAGCAGTACTTC
CASSIAGQGILYEQYF
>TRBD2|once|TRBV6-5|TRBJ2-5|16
TGTGCCAGCAGTTATCGGGGTAGCGGGGGAGTGGAGACCCAGTACTTC
CASSYRGSGGVETQYF
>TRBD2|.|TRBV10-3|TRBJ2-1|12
TGTGCCTACGGGGGGGCCTACAATGAGCAGTTCTTC
CAYGGAYNEQFF
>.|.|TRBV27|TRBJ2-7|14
TGTGCCAGCAGTTTTACAGGGAAGACCTACGAGCAGTACTTC
CASSFTGKTYEQYF
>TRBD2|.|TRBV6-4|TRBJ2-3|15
TGTGCCAGCAGTGAACACGGGGGGGCCAGAGATACGCAGTATTTT
CASSEHGGARDTQYF
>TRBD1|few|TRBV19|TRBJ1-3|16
TGTGCCAGTAGTATTTCTACCAGGGGGCAAGGAAACACCATATATTTT
CASSISTRGQGNTIYF
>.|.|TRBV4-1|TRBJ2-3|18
TGCGCCAGCAGCCACCCTACAGTACGGATCCCTTTGGCAGATACGCAGTATTTT
CASSHPTVRIPLADTQYF
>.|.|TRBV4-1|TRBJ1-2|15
TGCGCCAGCAGCCAAGATTCGACAGTATCGTATGGCTACACCTTC
CASSQDSTVSYGYTF
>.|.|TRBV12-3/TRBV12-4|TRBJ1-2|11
TGTGCAGTCAAGCAGGGTTTAGGCTACACCTTC
CAVKQGLGYTF
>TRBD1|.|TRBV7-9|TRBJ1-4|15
TGTGCCAGCAGCTTTGACGGGACAGTAGGTGAAAAACTGTTTTTT
CASSFDGTVGEKLFF
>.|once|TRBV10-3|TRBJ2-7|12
TGTGCCATCAGTGAGACAGACTACGAGCAGTACTTC
CAISETDYEQYF
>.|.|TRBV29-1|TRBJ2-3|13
TGCAGCGTTGTCGCGCAGGGCACAGATACGCAGTATTTT
CSVVAQGTDTQYF
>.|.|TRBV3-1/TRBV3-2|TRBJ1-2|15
TGTGCCAGCAGCCCCACCGCAGGGGTGGACTATGGCTACACCTTC
CASSPTAGVDYGYTF
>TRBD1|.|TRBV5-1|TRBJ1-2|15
TGCGCCAGCAGCTTGGGGACAGGGTTAAGCTATGGCTACACCTTC
CASSLGTGLSYGYTF
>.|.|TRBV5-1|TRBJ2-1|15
TGCGCCAGCAGCTTGGGTGGCCTCTCCTACAATGAGCAGTTCTTC
CASSLGGLSYNEQFF
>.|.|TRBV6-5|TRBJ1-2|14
TGTGCCAGCAGTCCGTTTACCGCGGGTTATGGCTACACCTTC
CASSPFTAGYGYTF
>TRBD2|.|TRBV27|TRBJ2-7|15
TGTGCCAGCAGTTTGCGGGGGGGGACAAATTACGAGCAGTACTTC
CASSLRGGTNYEQYF
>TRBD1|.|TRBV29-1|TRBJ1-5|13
TGCAGCGTAACAGGGGGCTGGGATCAGCCCCAGCATTTT
CSVTGGWDQPQHF
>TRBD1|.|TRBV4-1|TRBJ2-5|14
TGCGCCAGCAGCCCCGACAGGGGGCAAGAGACCCAGTACTTC
CASSPDRGQETQYF
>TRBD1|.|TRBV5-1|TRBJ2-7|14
TGCGCCAGCAGCATCCCGGGACAGGATGCCGAGCAGTACTTC
CASSIPGQDAEQYF
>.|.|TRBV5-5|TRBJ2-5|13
TGTGCCAGCAGCCCCGTGGGGGGTGAGACCCAGTACTTC
CASSPVGGETQYF
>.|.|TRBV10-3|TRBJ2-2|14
TGTGCCATCACTCGGACTTCTGGGACCGGGGAGCTGTTTTTT
CAITRTSGTGELFF
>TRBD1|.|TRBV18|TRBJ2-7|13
TGTGCCACCTCGGACAGGGGAGGGGACGAGCAGTACTTC
CATSDRGGDEQYF
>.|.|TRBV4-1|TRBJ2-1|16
TGCGCCAGCAGCCAAGTTGGGGCGCCTGGAGACAATGAGCAGTTCTTC
CASSQVGAPGDNEQFF
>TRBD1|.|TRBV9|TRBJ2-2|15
TGTGCCAGCAGCCTCCGGGACAGGGAAGGCGGGGAGCTGTTTTTT
CASSLRDREGGELFF
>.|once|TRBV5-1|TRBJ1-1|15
TGCGCCAGCAGCTTGGCGGGGGGACTGAACACTGAAGCTTTCTTT
CASSLAGGLNTEAFF
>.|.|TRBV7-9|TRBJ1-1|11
TGTGCCAGCAGTTATCAGGCTGAAGCTTTCTTT
CASSYQAEAFF
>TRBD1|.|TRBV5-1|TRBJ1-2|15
TGCGCCAGCAGCGGAGACAGGGGGCCCGGCGACGGCTACACCTTC
CASSGDRGPGDGYTF
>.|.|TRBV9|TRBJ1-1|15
TGTGCCAGCAGCGTAGAGGGGAGGATGGGTACTGAAGCTTTCTTT
CASSVEGRMGTEAFF
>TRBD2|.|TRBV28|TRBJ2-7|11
TGTGCCAGCACCGGGCGGGGGGAGCAGTACTTC
CASTGRGEQYF
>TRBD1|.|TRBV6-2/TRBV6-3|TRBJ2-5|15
TGTGCCAGCAGTTATACAGGGGGACCCCAAGAGACCCAGTACTTC
CASSYTGGPQETQYF
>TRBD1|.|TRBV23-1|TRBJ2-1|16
TGCGCCAGCAGTCGACAGGGGATACCTTCCTACAATGAGCAGTTCTTC
CASSRQGIPSYNEQFF
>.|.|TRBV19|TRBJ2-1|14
TGTGCCAGTAGTAACCCAGGGGATACAAATGAGCAGTTCTTC
CASSNPGDTNEQFF
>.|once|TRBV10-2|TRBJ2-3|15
TGCGCCAGCAGTGACGCGGGGGCCGGAGGCGATACGCAGTATTTT
CASSDAGAGGDTQYF
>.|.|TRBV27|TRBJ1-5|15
TGTGCCAGCAGTTTTGCGGGAGATAGCAATCAGCCCCAGCATTTT
CASSFAGDSNQPQHF
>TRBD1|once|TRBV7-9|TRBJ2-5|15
TGTGCCAGCAGCCCAGGGACAGGGGGCGGAGAGACCCAGTACTTC
CASSPGTGGGETQYF